This T cell receptor (beta chain) appears in the sequencing data of a study of post-analysis software for immune sequencing data. Study-wide findings and caveats: With TRBV5-6, TRBV5-1 and TRBV20-1 included, 4 to 6 TRBV segments were more frequent in patients than in controls.

Presence of unique molecular identifiers characterized the TCR beta cDNA libraries. TCRdb fed the PCR reads into MiXCR, producing one record per CDR3 protein. The top ten hold 4.9% of the sample, which has approximately 730,000 distinct CDR3 sequences, more than 45% seen once. CDR3 length: 18 residues. Germline CDR1 reads MNHEY; CDR2 reads SVGEGT. V was clipped by 0 bases and J by 4 bases; unmatched bases: 12. This clonotype was seen more than once but under ten times. Its antigen is still unknown. The sequencing sample was made of blood. V is TRBV6-2 or TRBV6-3 and J is TRBJ2-7, with 10 bases matching TRBD2. This receptor was obtained from a girl between 10 and 17 years old with multiple sclerosis. The DNA for the CDR3 is TGTGCCAGCAGTTACTCAGGGACTAGCGACCCGAGAGATTACGAGCAGTACTTC. Translated: CASSYSGTSDPRDYEQYF.